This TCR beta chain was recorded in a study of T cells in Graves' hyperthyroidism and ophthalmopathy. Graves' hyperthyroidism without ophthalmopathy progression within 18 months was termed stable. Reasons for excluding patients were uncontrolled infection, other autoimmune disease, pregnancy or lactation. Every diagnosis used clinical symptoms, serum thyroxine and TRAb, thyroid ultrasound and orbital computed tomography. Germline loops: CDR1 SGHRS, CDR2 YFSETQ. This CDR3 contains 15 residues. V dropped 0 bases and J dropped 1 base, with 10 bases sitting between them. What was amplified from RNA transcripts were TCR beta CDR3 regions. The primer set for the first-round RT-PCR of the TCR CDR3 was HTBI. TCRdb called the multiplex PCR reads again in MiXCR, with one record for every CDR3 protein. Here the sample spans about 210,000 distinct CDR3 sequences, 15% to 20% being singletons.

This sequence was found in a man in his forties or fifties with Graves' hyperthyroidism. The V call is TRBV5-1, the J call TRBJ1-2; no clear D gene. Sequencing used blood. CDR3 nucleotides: TGCGCCAGCAGCTTGGATAGAGGGAATAACTATGGCTACACCTTC. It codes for CASSLDRGNNYGYTF.